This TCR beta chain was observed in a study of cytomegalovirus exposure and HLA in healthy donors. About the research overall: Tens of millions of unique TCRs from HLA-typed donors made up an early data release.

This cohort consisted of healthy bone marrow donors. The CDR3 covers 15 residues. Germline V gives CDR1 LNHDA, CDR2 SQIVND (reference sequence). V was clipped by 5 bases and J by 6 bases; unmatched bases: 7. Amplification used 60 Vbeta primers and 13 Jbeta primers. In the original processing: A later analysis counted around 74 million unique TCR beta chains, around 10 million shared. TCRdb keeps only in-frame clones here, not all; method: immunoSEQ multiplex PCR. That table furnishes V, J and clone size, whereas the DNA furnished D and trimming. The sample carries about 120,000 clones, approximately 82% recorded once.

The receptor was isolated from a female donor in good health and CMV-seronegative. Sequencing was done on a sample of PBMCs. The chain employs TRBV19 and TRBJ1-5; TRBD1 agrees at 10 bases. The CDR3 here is CASSARQGAGQPQHF. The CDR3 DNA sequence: TGTGCCAGTAGTGCCAGACAGGGGGCAGGTCAGCCCCAGCATTTT.